This T cell receptor beta chain emerged from a study of blood T cell repertoires in COVID-19. The CDR3 consists of 13 residues. Germline assignment: CDR1 MNHEY and CDR2 SVGAGI. The V end was cut by 5 bases, the J end by 5 bases, with 11 bases between. Here immunoSEQ multiplex PCR was the method, and the copy in TCRdb shows in-frame clones only, minus some. This sample yields about 360,000 clones, of which approximately 91% are seen a single time; 2% to 2.5% belongs to the top ten. This clonotype originated in a middle-aged woman with acute COVID-19. The rearrangement joins TRBV6-5 to TRBJ2-3; the D is unclear. Specimen: PBMCs or T cells enriched from blood (not recorded which). The CDR3, as DNA: TGTGCCAGCAGTCCCCGAGGTGGAGATACGCAGTATTTT. Protein product: CASSPRGGDTQYF.